A selection of T cell receptor beta chains follows, all from one sample in a study of breast tumors, draining lymph nodes, adjacent tissues. TCRdb re-derived calls from the multiplex PCR reads in MiXCR, one entry per CDR3 protein. The sample lists approximately 130,000 distinct CDR3 sequences, 21% occurring once. The sequenced sample consisted of axillary lymph node tissue. These receptors originate from a female donor with breast cancer. Some clones in this sample may be carry-over from other donors' samples. Both conserved end residues are part of each CDR3. The D gene is left open where the match is weak. A clone size is listed for some rows: how often the clone was seen (once, few, many), or a class if it is expanded.

j_gene	v_gene	d_gene	abundance	CDR3nt	CDR3aa
TRBJ2-1	TRBV11-2	.	few	TGTGCCAGCAGCTTAGATGTGACCACAGGGTCCAGCTCCTACAATGAGCAGTTCTTC	CASSLDVTTGSSSYNEQFF
TRBJ1-5	TRBV6-5	TRBD1	many	TGTGCCAGCAGTCCGGGACAGGGGGTTCTTCAGCCCCAGCATTTT	CASSPGQGVLQPQHF
TRBJ1-5	TRBV2	.	many	TGTGCCAGCAGTGGTGGGTGGGGGCAGCCCCAGCATTTT	CASSGGWGQPQHF
TRBJ2-2	TRBV5-5	TRBD2	many	TGTGCCAGCAGCTTGGGAAGAGGTAGCGGGAGGAACGGGGAGCTGTTTTTT	CASSLGRGSGRNGELFF
TRBJ2-4	TRBV6-5	TRBD1	.	TGTGCCAGCAGTCAGGACAGGGGCAAAAACATTCAGTACTTC	CASSQDRGKNIQYF
TRBJ2-3	TRBV13	.	many	TGTGCCAGCAGCCATGCAGGGGTCACAGATACGCAGTATTTT	CASSHAGVTDTQYF
TRBJ2-3	TRBV9	.	many	TGTGCCAGCAGCTTAGTGGAGGGAGATACGCAGTATTTT	CASSLVEGDTQYF
TRBJ2-1	TRBV5-4	TRBD2	many	TGTGCCAGCAGCTTGGGGCGGGAGCCCAACAATGAGCAGTTCTTC	CASSLGREPNNEQFF
TRBJ1-3	TRBV4-2	.	many	TGTGCCAGCAGCCAAGACACCTCTGGAAACACCATATATTTT	CASSQDTSGNTIYF
TRBJ2-1	TRBV28	.	few	TGTGCCAGCAGCAGGTCGGACCAAAACTACAATGAGCAGTTCTTC	CASSRSDQNYNEQFF
TRBJ1-2	TRBV20-1	.	many	TGCAGTGCTAGTGGGCAGGGGAAAGTCGGTGGCTACACCTTC	CSASGQGKVGGYTF
TRBJ2-5	TRBV12-3/TRBV12-4	.	.	TGTGCCAGCAGGAAGAGGCGCGTAGAGACCCAGTACTTC	CASRKRRVETQYF
TRBJ2-5	TRBV5-1	.	many	TGCGCCAGCAGCTTGGGCGGTCTCCAAGAGACCCAGTACTTC	CASSLGGLQETQYF
TRBJ2-5	TRBV9	TRBD1	many	TGTGCCAGCAGCGTAGGAGGGGGCCTAGAGACCCAGTACTTC	CASSVGGGLETQYF
TRBJ2-3	TRBV2	TRBD2	many	TGTGCCAGCAGCGGGACTAGCGGAGATACGCAGTATTTT	CASSGTSGDTQYF
TRBJ2-6	TRBV12-5	.	few	TGTGCTAGTGGTTCCCCCTCGGACCTTTGGAGGGGTTCTGGGGCCAACGTCCTGACTTTC	CASGSPSDLWRGSGANVLTF
TRBJ1-6	TRBV6-5	.	many	TGTGCCAGCAGCCCGGATAGGGGGTCACCCCTCCACTTT	CASSPDRGSPLHF
TRBJ1-6	TRBV6-5	TRBD1	many	TGTGCCAGCAGAACAGAAACAGGGGGCTATAATTCACCCCTCCACTTT	CASRTETGGYNSPLHF
TRBJ2-5	TRBV6-1	TRBD2	.	TGTGCCAGCAGTGAAATGAGGGCTAGCGGGGCCTCTCAAGAGACCCAGTACTTC	CASSEMRASGASQETQYF
TRBJ2-1	TRBV7-8	.	many	TGTGCCAGCAGCTTAGCGTTCTTGCCTTCCTACAATGAGCAGTTCTTC	CASSLAFLPSYNEQFF
TRBJ1-2	TRBV30	.	many	TGTGCCTGGAGTACTTGGGGTGAAAACTATGGCTACACCTTC	CAWSTWGENYGYTF
TRBJ1-5	TRBV6-7	.	.	TGTGCCAGCAGTTACTCCAGGGGCAGCAATCAGCCCCAGCATTTT	CASSYSRGSNQPQHF
TRBJ1-5	TRBV28	.	.	TGTGCCAGCAGTTTATCCTCCCGGGGGCGCAATCAGCCTCAGCATTTT	CASSLSSRGRNQPQHF
TRBJ2-5	TRBV7-3	.	once	TGTGCCAGCAGCCCGGGCTACACGTGGTACCAAGAGACCCAGTACTTC	CASSPGYTWYQETQYF
TRBJ1-5	TRBV19	.	many	TGTGCCAGTAGCCCCGAAAGGACCCTTTGGAATCAGCCCCAGCATTTT	CASSPERTLWNQPQHF
TRBJ2-5	TRBV9	.	many	TGTGCCAGCACCGGACAGCAGCAAGAGACCCAGTACTTC	CASTGQQQETQYF
TRBJ1-5	TRBV20-1	.	many	TGCAGTGCTAGAGCAGGGAACGCGGGCAATCAGCCCCAGCATTTT	CSARAGNAGNQPQHF
TRBJ2-7	TRBV6-5	.	many	TGTGCCAGCAGTTACACCTTGGGGGACGAGCAGTACTTC	CASSYTLGDEQYF
TRBJ1-2	TRBV6-6	.	many	TGTGCCAGCAGTTACGGTACCCGGGGGGGCTATGGCTACACCTTC	CASSYGTRGGYGYTF
TRBJ2-7	TRBV3-1	.	many	TGTGCCAGCAGCCAAGAAGGAGACGAGCAGTACTTC	CASSQEGDEQYF
TRBJ2-7	TRBV7-6	.	many	TGTGCCAGCAGCCCTGGGATAGCGGCCGAGCAGTACTTC	CASSPGIAAEQYF
TRBJ2-7	TRBV7-6	TRBD1	many	TGTGCCAGCAGCCCGGGACAGGGGTTCTCCTACGAGCAGTACTTC	CASSPGQGFSYEQYF
TRBJ2-7	TRBV9	TRBD2	many	TGTGCCAGCAGCGTTAGCGGGGCCTCCTACGAGCAGTACTTC	CASSVSGASYEQYF
TRBJ2-2	TRBV9	.	many	TGTGCCAGCAGCGTAGGGGGGTTTGGGGCCGGGGAGCTGTTTTTT	CASSVGGFGAGELFF
TRBJ2-1	TRBV7-3	TRBD2	many	TGTGCCAGCAGCTTTAGCGGGAGTGGTCTTTATGAGCAGTTCTTC	CASSFSGSGLYEQFF
TRBJ1-2	TRBV20-1	.	many	TGCAGTGCTCCTCCCGCGGGGGGCTATGGCTACACCTTC	CSAPPAGGYGYTF